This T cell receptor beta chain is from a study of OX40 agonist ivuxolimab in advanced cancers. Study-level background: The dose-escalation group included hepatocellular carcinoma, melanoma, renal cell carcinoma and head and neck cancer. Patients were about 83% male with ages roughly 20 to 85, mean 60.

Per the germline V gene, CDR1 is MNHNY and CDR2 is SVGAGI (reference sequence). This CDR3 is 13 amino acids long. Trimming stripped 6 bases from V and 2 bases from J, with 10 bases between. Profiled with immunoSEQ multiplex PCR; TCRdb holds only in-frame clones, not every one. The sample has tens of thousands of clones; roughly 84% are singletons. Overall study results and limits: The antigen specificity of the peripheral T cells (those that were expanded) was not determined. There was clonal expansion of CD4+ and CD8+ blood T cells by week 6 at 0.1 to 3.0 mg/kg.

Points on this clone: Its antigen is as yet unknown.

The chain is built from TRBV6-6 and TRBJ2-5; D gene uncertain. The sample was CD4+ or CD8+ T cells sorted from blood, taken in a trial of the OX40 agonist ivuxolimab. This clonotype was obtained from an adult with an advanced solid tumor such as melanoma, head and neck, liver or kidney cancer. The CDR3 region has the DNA TGTGCCAGCAGGAATGCCGGACAAGAGACCCAGTACTTC. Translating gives CASRNAGQETQYF.